The clone carrying this T cell receptor (beta chain) was observed once. Sequenced by immunoSEQ multiplex PCR; TCRdb stores in-frame clones only, minus some. The table has approximately 190,000 clones, about 90% seen once. This record belongs to a study of control samples from healthy donors and cancer patients. Germline V gene sequence: CDR1 SGHAT, CDR2 FQDESV (reference sequence). V dropped 5 bases and J dropped 5; count of bases not matched to a gene: 10. The CDR3 is made up of 15 amino acids. The sequencing sample was made of blood. This sequence joins TRBV11-1 and TRBJ2-3; TRBD2 agrees at 7 bases. The TCR comes from a young man in good health. Here the CDR3 reads CASSPTSSGLDTQYF. CDR3 DNA sequence: TGTGCCAGCAGCCCGACTAGCTCCGGGTTAGATACGCAGTATTTT.